Included here is one T cell receptor (beta chain) sequence, with context. Antigen unknown. This sample was included in a study of graft-versus-host responses after intestinal transplantation. Clones were sequenced by immunoSEQ multiplex PCR, and TCRdb holds only the in-frame ones, with some missing. The data hold about 89,000 clones, with 91% observed a single time. Germline-derived CDR1 and CDR2 are DFQATT and SNEGSKA (reference sequence). V gave up 5 bases and J gave up 7 bases, with 12 bases separating them. This CDR3 is built from 11 residues. The receptor comes from a human donor who received an intestinal transplant. Specimen: unstimulated CD4+ T cells sorted from spleen or lymph node cells, collected before intestinal transplant. J is TRBJ2-7 and V is TRBV20-1; possibly TRBD2 for D (5 bases). For the CDR3, the DNA is TGCAGTGCTTCCTGGGAGCGGGAGCAGTACTTC. Residues: CSASWEREQYF.